The entry below describes one T cell receptor (beta chain). Its antigen remains unknown. After removal of 2 bases from V and 2 bases from J, the junction contained 8 bases not matched to a gene. This CDR3 has 17 residues. The germline gives CDR1 PRHDT, CDR2 FYEKMQ (reference sequence). This specimen comes from a study of T cells in Graves' hyperthyroidism and ophthalmopathy. Findings and caveats of the study: The majority of expanded thyroid clonotypes above 0.001 also appeared in blood.

PBMCs were collected from an approximately 9.2 ml volume of fresh peripheral blood. The TCR beta CDR3 regions underwent amplification using RNA transcripts as the source. RT-PCR in the first round (using the HTBI primer set) targeted the TCR CDR3. TCRdb re-called the multiplex PCR reads through MiXCR, storing one row per CDR3 protein. Counted here are roughly 520,000 distinct CDR3 sequences, approximately 25% occurring once; the ten biggest clones make up roughly 12%. The genes are TRBV13 and TRBJ1-5; 8 bases agree with TRBD1. This sequence was found in a woman in her 30s with Graves' ophthalmopathy. Sample: blood. Here the CDR3 DNA reads TGTGCCAGCAGCTTAAGGCGGACAGGGAGTGGCAATCAGCCCCAGCATTTT. Protein sequence: CASSLRRTGSGNQPQHF.